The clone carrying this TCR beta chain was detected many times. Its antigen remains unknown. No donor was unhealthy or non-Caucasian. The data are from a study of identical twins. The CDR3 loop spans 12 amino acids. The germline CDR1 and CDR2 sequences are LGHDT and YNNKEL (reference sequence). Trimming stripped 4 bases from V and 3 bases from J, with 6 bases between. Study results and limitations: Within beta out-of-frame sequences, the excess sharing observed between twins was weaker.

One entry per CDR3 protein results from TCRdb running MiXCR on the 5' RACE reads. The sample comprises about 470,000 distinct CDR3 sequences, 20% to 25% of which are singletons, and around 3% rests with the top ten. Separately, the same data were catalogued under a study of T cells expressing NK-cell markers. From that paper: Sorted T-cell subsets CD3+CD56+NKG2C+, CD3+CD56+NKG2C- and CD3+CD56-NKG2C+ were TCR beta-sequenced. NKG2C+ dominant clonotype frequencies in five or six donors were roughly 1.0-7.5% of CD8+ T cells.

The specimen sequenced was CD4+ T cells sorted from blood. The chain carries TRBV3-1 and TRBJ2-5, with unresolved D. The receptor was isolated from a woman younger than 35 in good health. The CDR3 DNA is TGTGCCAGCAGCCTATTGGAAGAGACCCAGTACTTC. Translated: CASSLLEETQYF.